The rows below give T cell receptor beta chains drawn from one sample of a study of T cell responses to AZD1222 COVID-19 vaccine. The protocol was immunoSEQ multiplex PCR, while the TCRdb copy is restricted to in-frame clones and leaves out a portion. This table holds about 140,000 clones, about 90% found once. Sequenced here: peripheral blood, sampled on day 0 of AZD1222 vaccination. These receptors all stem from an adult in good health. Each CDR3 is given with its conserved first and last residue. D genes are given only for firm matches. Where a row states a size, it is once, few, many or the class of an expanded clone; other rows omit it.

size | D | J | V | CDR3 | DNA
NA | TRBD2 | TRBJ2-2 | TRBV27 | CASSPLAGGISGELFF | TGTGCCAGCAGTCCCCTAGCGGGAGGTATCTCCGGGGAGCTGTTTTTT
NA | NA | TRBJ2-2 | TRBV28 | CASSPLAPRPGELFF | TGTGCCAGCAGCCCGCTAGCGCCCAGGCCCGGGGAGCTGTTTTTT
NA | NA | TRBJ1-2 | TRBV5-1 | CASSLIRGNYGYTF | TGCGCCAGCAGCTTGATCCGGGGCAACTATGGCTACACCTTC
NA | NA | TRBJ1-2 | TRBV27 | CASSLSGYPNYGYTF | TGTGCCAGCAGTTTATCCGGGTACCCTAACTATGGCTACACCTTC
few | NA | TRBJ2-5 | TRBV27 | CASSLFWARGETQYF | TGTGCCAGCAGTTTATTTTGGGCCAGAGGGGAGACCCAGTACTTC
NA | NA | TRBJ1-2 | TRBV7-2 | CASSLGWAGYTF | TGTGCCAGCAGCTTAGGATGGGCTGGCTACACCTTC
NA | NA | TRBJ1-1 | TRBV18 | CASSPPGHSNTEAFF | TGTGCCAGCTCACCTCCGGGACACTCGAACACTGAAGCTTTCTTT
NA | NA | TRBJ1-2 | TRBV14 | CASSLTGDARHDGYTF | TGTGCCAGCAGCCTTACCGGAGACGCCCGGCATGATGGCTACACCTTC
NA | NA | TRBJ2-5 | TRBV7-3 | CASSPRPDLRRETQYF | TGTGCCAGCAGCCCCCGACCGGACCTTCGGAGGGAGACCCAGTACTTC
NA | TRBD2 | TRBJ2-4 | TRBV2 | CASRQGSLAGGSKNIQYF | TGTGCCAGCAGACAGGGTTCTTTAGCGGGAGGCTCCAAAAACATTCAGTACTTC
NA | NA | TRBJ1-2 | TRBV18 | CASSRPGLDYGYTF | TGTGCCAGCTCCCGTCCAGGGCTGGACTATGGCTACACCTTC
NA | NA | TRBJ2-1 | TRBV29-1 | CSVARWGQTSARSNNEQFF | TGCAGCGTTGCCCGGTGGGGGCAGACCTCTGCTAGATCCAACAATGAGCAGTTCTTC
NA | TRBD1 | TRBJ1-4 | TRBV5-1 | CASSSGDRENEKLFF | TGCGCCAGCAGCTCGGGGGACAGGGAGAATGAAAAACTGTTTTTT
NA | NA | TRBJ1-1 | TRBV7-2 | CASSVGRTNTEAFF | TGTGCCAGCAGCGTCGGACGAACGAACACTGAAGCTTTCTTT
NA | NA | TRBJ1-6 | TRBV3-1/TRBV3-2 | CASSQDPRERNNSPLHF | TGTGCCAGCAGCCAAGATCCCAGGGAGCGCAATAATTCACCCCTCCACTTT
NA | NA | TRBJ1-1 | TRBV4-2 | CASSQEGWVNTEAFF | TGTGCCAGCAGCCAAGAAGGGTGGGTAAACACTGAAGCTTTCTTT
NA | TRBD1 | TRBJ2-1 | TRBV7-2 | CASSSRQGADNEQFF | TGTGCCAGCAGCTCGAGACAGGGGGCAGACAATGAGCAGTTCTTC
NA | NA | TRBJ1-2 | TRBV7-3 | CASSFLGAEGGYTF | TGTGCCAGCAGCTTCTTAGGGGCAGAAGGTGGCTACACCTTC
once | NA | TRBJ1-5 | TRBV6-1 | CASSEGGYSNQPQHF | TGTGCCAGCAGTGAAGGGGGGTACAGCAATCAGCCCCAGCATTTT
once | TRBD1 | TRBJ1-1 | TRBV19 | CASSVRGLNTEAFF | TGTGCCAGTAGTGTGAGGGGGCTGAACACTGAAGCTTTCTTT
NA | TRBD1 | TRBJ1-1 | TRBV6-5 | CASSTTGGFTEAFF | TGTGCCAGCAGTACGACAGGGGGCTTCACTGAAGCTTTCTTT
few | TRBD1 | TRBJ1-5 | TRBV28 | CASSPDRVRQPQHF | TGTGCCAGCAGCCCTGACAGGGTCAGGCAGCCCCAGCATTTT
NA | NA | TRBJ2-5 | TRBV5-5 | CASSWGYGETQYF | TGTGCCAGCAGTTGGGGTTACGGGGAGACCCAGTACTTC
NA | NA | TRBJ1-2 | TRBV28 | CASSSPSYGGYGYTF | TGTGCCAGCAGTTCCCCCTCTTACGGCGGCTATGGCTACACCTTC
once | NA | TRBJ1-1 | TRBV28 | CASSFREVAFF | TGTGCCAGCAGTTTTAGGGAGGTGGCTTTCTTT
NA | NA | TRBJ1-2 | TRBV9 | CASSVGNYGYTF | TGTGCCAGCAGCGTAGGTAACTATGGCTACACCTTC
NA | TRBD2 | TRBJ2-1 | TRBV6-5 | CASSSSGRGYNEQFF | TGTGCCAGCAGCTCTAGCGGGAGGGGATACAATGAGCAGTTCTTC
few | NA | TRBJ2-5 | TRBV5-1 | CASSFQGTQYF | TGCGCCAGCAGCTTCCAGGGCACCCAGTACTTC
NA | TRBD2 | TRBJ2-3 | TRBV10-3 | CAISESTGGTQYF | TGTGCCATCAGTGAGTCGACGGGGGGGACGCAGTATTTT